The 5 T cell receptor beta chains listed next were all sequenced from one sample in a study of cytomegalovirus exposure and HLA in healthy donors. Primers for the PCR totalled 60 Vbeta and 13 Jbeta. The method was immunoSEQ multiplex PCR; TCRdb's version includes in-frame clones alone and lacks a portion of them. Of roughly 100,000 clones in the sample, approximately 82% are singletons; the top ten hold roughly 8.2%. The sequenced sample consisted of PBMCs. These TCRs come from a man aged 35 to 55 in good health and CMV-seropositive.

The chain carries TRBV29-1 and TRBJ1-1; 10 positions match TRBD1. The CDR3 sequence is 15 residues long. J gave up 2 bases and V 6 bases, and 9 bases lay outside the gene matches. The germline V gene encodes CDR1 SQVTM and CDR2 ANQGSEA. DNA for the CDR3: TGCAGCGTCGGACAGGGGGAGCGTGTAAACACTGAAGCTTTCTTT. Translated, it gives CSVGQGERVNTEAFF.

The gene calls are TRBV12-5 and TRBJ2-7, with TRBD1 matching 9 bases. This CDR3 has 13 amino acids. Germline loops: CDR1 LGHNT, CDR2 FRNRAP. V dropped 5 bases and J dropped 6; count of bases not matched to a gene: 5. The CDR3 DNA follows: TGTGCTAGTGGTCTGGGACAGGGCCGCGAGCAGTACTTC. This encodes CASGLGQGREQYF.

CDR3 in DNA: TGTGCCTGGAGTGTACTGGCGGGGGGGACCTACGAGCAGTACTTC. Amino acids: CAWSVLAGGTYEQYF. The chain has TRBV30 and TRBJ2-7; TRBD2 matches 9 bases. The CDR3 contains 15 residues. The germline gives CDR1 GTSNPN, CDR2 SVGIG (reference sequence). J lost 2 bases, V lost 0 bases, and 5 bases had no gene match.

The chain is built from TRBV7-9 and TRBJ2-5, with 10 bases identical to TRBD2. The length of the CDR3 is 14 residues. The germline V gene has CDR1 SEHNR and CDR2 FQNEAQ (reference sequence). V dropped 3 bases and J dropped 4; count of bases not matched to a gene: 2. The DNA of the CDR3 is TGTGCCAGCAGCTTGGGACTAGCGATAGAGACCCAGTACTTC. Translating it yields CASSLGLAIETQYF.

This rearrangement joins TRBV18 to TRBJ2-7; 14 bases line up with TRBD2. Germline V gene data show CDR1 as KGHSH and CDR2 as LQKENI. With V trimmed by 3 bases and J by 7 bases, 8 bases remained unmatched. The CDR3 spans 16 residues. The CDR3 is CASSPTGLAGAKEQYF. CDR3 in DNA: TGTGCCAGCTCACCCACGGGACTAGCGGGGGCGAAGGAGCAGTACTTC.